These 9 T cell receptor beta chains share one sample of origin, sequenced in a study of cytomegalovirus exposure and HLA in healthy donors. Primers included in the PCR were 60 Vbeta and 13 Jbeta primers. Repertoires were generated with immunoSEQ multiplex PCR, while TCRdb's copy carries only in-frame clones and drops some. The table shows 150,000 to 200,000 clones, with roughly 78% occurring only once. Sequencing input: PBMCs. The receptor set was obtained from a woman aged 45-65 years in good health and CMV-seropositive.

This clone has only a few counts. The chain couples TRBV2 to TRBJ1-2; weak D call: TRBD1 (6 bases). Germline values: CDR1 SNHLY, CDR2 FYNNEI. The CDR3 consists of 13 residues. V shed 11 bases and J shed 4 bases, with 17 bases lying between them. CDR3 sequence: CASKNRGAYGYTF. The CDR3 DNA sequence: TGTGCCTCTAAGAACCGGGGGGCCTATGGCTACACCTTC.

In this sample, this clone turned up a few times. CDR3 sequence reads: CASSVGGTGVQPQHF. The DNA for the CDR3 is TGTGCCAGCAGCGTAGGGGGGACAGGGGTACAGCCCCAGCATTTT. The chain employs TRBV9 and TRBJ1-5, with 10 bases fitting TRBD1. The junction had 4 bases not matched to a gene; V was cut back by 0 bases and J by 7 bases. The CDR3 consists of 15 residues. CDR1 and CDR2 from the germline V gene are SGDLS and YYNGEE.

This clone has a handful of counts. The rearrangement links TRBV5-1 to TRBJ1-2; 7 bases are shared with TRBD1. V was clipped by 3 bases and J by 5 bases; unmatched bases: 4. The length of the CDR3 is 13 residues. CDR1 SGHRS and CDR2 YFSETQ come from the germline V gene. The CDR3 here is CASSSGQTYGYTF. For the CDR3, the DNA is TGCGCCAGCAGCTCGGGACAGACGTATGGCTACACCTTC.

The rearrangement joins TRBV4-1 to TRBJ2-7, with 7 positions matching TRBD2. Trimming removed 2 bases from V and 3 bases from J; junction bases left unmatched: 4. CDR3 length equals 14 residues. Germline V gives CDR1 MGHRA, CDR2 YSYEKL. The CDR3 nucleotides are TGCGCCAGCAGCCAACTGGGGACTAACTACGAGCAGTACTTC. The encoded protein is CASSQLGTNYEQYF.

This clone has only one observation. V and J are TRBV5-1 and TRBJ2-1, with TRBD2 matching over 11 bases. Germline CDR1 SGHRS, CDR2 YFSETQ. V shed 3 bases, J shed 1 base, and the junction held 3 bases outside the gene matches. There are 16 residues in the CDR3. CDR3 in amino acids: CASSSGLAASYNEQFF. The CDR3 DNA follows: TGCGCCAGCAGCTCGGGACTAGCGGCATCCTACAATGAGCAGTTCTTC.

This clone was found once. The V and J genes are TRBV7-9 and TRBJ2-5; 8 bases align to TRBD2. Germline loops: CDR1 SEHNR, CDR2 FQNEAQ (reference sequence). The CDR3 is made up of 16 amino acids. V trimming: 5 bases; J trimming: 6 bases; junction bases outside the gene matches: 14. CDR3 DNA sequence: TGTGCCAGCAGCGTCTTAACGGGGGGGGGCAGAAAGACCCAGTACTTC. Residues: CASSVLTGGGRKTQYF. Combining the CDR3 with reference TRBV7-9 and TRBJ2-5 gives the whole variable domain DTGVSQNPRHKITKRGQNVTFRCDPISEHNRLYWYRQTLGQGPEFLTYFQNEAQLEKSRLLSDRFSAERPKGSFSTLEIQRTEQGDSAMYLCASSVLTGGGRKTQYFGPGTRLLVL.

This chain connects TRBV7-2 to TRBJ2-3, with a weak D call TRBD1 (5 bases). The CDR3 length is 12 residues. V was shortened by 5 bases and J by 7 bases, with 10 bases between the two germline ends. Germline CDR1 SGHTA, CDR2 FQGNSA. This CDR3 reads CASSGAFNTQYF. The CDR3 bases are TGTGCCAGCAGCGGGGCCTTTAATACGCAGTATTTT. Supplemented by reference TRBV7-2 and TRBJ2-3, the full variable domain reads GAGVSQSPSNKVTEKGKDVELRCDPISGHTALYWYRQSLGQGLEFLIYFQGNSAPDKSGLPSDRFSAERTGGSVSTLTIQRTQQEDSAVYLCASSGAFNTQYFGPGTRLTVL.

The chain couples TRBV7-9 to TRBJ1-6; the D is unclear. Germline CDR1 is SEHNR and CDR2 is FQNEAQ (reference sequence). V was cut by 1 base and J by 8 bases, with 15 bases left in between. This CDR3 contains 16 residues. The CDR3 here is CASSLGGGVKDSPLHF. The CDR3 region has the DNA TGTGCCAGCAGCTTAGGCGGCGGGGTTAAGGATTCACCCCTCCACTTT.

The chain links TRBV6-5 to TRBJ1-2; perhaps TRBD1 as D (6 bases). Trimming took 0 bases from V and 1 from J, leaving 12 bases between them. Germline assignment: CDR1 MNHEY and CDR2 SVGAGI. This CDR3 region has 16 residues. CDR3 residues: CASSYSRGHLNYGYTF. The CDR3 DNA sequence: TGTGCCAGCAGTTACTCGAGGGGACACCTTAACTATGGCTACACCTTC.